This T cell receptor (beta chain) was recovered during a study of cytomegalovirus exposure and HLA in healthy donors. The study's findings and limits: A likely sequencing artifact accounted for one observed cluster of highly shared sequence variants. CMV serostatus was the sole immune exposure data available.

The PCR had 60 Vbeta and 13 Jbeta primers. Only in-frame clones appear in the TCRdb table, and some are missing; sequencing was by immunoSEQ multiplex PCR. The table lists 150,000 to 200,000 clones, just over 75% of them singletons, with 1.9% in the top ten. About this clone itself: Its target is unknown.

This CDR3 is 13 amino acids long. The germline V gene has CDR1 MDHEN and CDR2 SYDVKM. Trimming stripped 1 base from V and 7 bases from J, with 10 bases between. The donors, nominally healthy at sampling, likely had unrecorded immune exposures. Sequencing was done on a sample of PBMCs. This clonotype was obtained from a man in his thirties or forties in good health and CMV-seronegative. The chain employs TRBV28 and TRBJ1-1; D is unresolved. The CDR3 protein is CASSLYPTVEAFF. CDR3 nucleotides: TGTGCCAGCAGTTTATACCCCACAGTTGAAGCTTTCTTT.